These 9 T cell receptor beta chains share one sample of origin, sequenced in a study of CD8+ T cells in alopecia areata. Once RNA had been extracted, it was reverse transcribed into cDNA to act as the sequencing template. Data came from immunoSEQ multiplex PCR; TCRdb stores just in-frame clones and leaves some out. The data show about 190,000 clones, roughly three fifths seen once. Sample treatment: oral pan-JAK inhibitor, 5-10 mg twice daily. The source material was CD4+ T cells sorted from blood, sampled at week 4, from a patient treated with tofacitinib. These receptors originate from a human donor with alopecia areata.

The rearrangement uses TRBV6-1 and TRBJ2-5; 11 positions match TRBD2. The ends lost 7 bases at V and 5 bases at J; junction bases unmatched: 6. CDR3 length: 14 residues. In germline, CDR1 is MNHNS, CDR2 SASEGT. CDR3 loop: CASTILAGAETQYF. The DNA for the CDR3 is TGTGCCAGCACCATACTAGCGGGAGCGGAGACCCAGTACTTC.

Concerning this clone: Other DNA sequences of this sample code for an identical CDR3. In DNA, the CDR3 is TGCAGCGTTGATCGCGGGTCCTACAATGAGCAGTTCTTC. This translates into CSVDRGSYNEQFF. The chain links TRBV29-1 to TRBJ2-1; D perhaps matches TRBD2 (5 bases). Germline V gene lookup returns CDR1 SQVTM and CDR2 ANQGSEA. This CDR3 is built from 13 residues. Trimming pared 3 bases from V and 1 base from J, leaving 7 bases between.

J is TRBJ1-2 and V is TRBV27; no clear D gene. The length of the CDR3 is 13 residues. V shed 4 bases and J shed 1 base, with 7 bases lying between them. Germline V gene data show CDR1 as MNHEY and CDR2 as SMNVEV (reference sequence). CDR3 in amino acids: CASSYTINYGYTF. The CDR3 DNA reads TGTGCCAGCAGTTATACGATTAACTATGGCTACACCTTC.

The V call is TRBV27, the J call TRBJ2-6; no firm D call. The V end lost 6 bases, the J end lost 0 bases, and 6 bases lay between the germline ends. The CDR3 is 14 amino acids. Germline assignment: CDR1 MNHEY and CDR2 SMNVEV (reference sequence). The CDR3 DNA sequence: TGTGCCAGCAGGAGTGGCTCTGGGGCCAACGTCCTGACTTTC. Amino acids: CASRSGSGANVLTF.

V gene TRBV29-1 combines with J gene TRBJ2-7; unclear D gene. Germline V gives CDR1 SQVTM, CDR2 ANQGSEA. CDR3 length: 13 residues. V shed 4 bases and J shed 4 bases, with 14 bases lying between them. CDR3 bases: TGCAGCGTTGTAGGCGGTGGCGGTTACGAGCAGTACTTC. It yields the protein CSVVGGGGYEQYF.

This clone occurred a few times. The V call is TRBV30, the J call TRBJ1-1, with D hard to call. Germline V gene sequence: CDR1 GTSNPN, CDR2 SVGIG (reference sequence). The CDR3 has 11 amino acids. The V gene lost 4 bases and the J gene lost 4 bases, with 7 bases spanning the gap. The CDR3: CAWNSFTEAFF. The CDR3 nucleotides read TGTGCCTGGAACAGTTTCACTGAAGCTTTCTTT.

The CDR3 DNA reads TGTGCCAGCAGCTTAGGAGGGACAGGGCGTATGATGAACACTGAAGCTTTCTTT. Encoded protein: CASSLGGTGRMMNTEAFF. The genes are TRBV13 and TRBJ1-1; 9 bases fit TRBD1. Trimming cost V 0 bases and J 0 bases; bases outside gene matches: 8. This CDR3 is built from 18 residues. Germline values: CDR1 PRHDT, CDR2 FYEKMQ (reference sequence).

The chain couples TRBV29-1 to TRBJ2-1, with TRBD2 matching 9 bases. From germline, CDR1 is SQVTM and CDR2 ANQGSEA. Losses at the gene ends were 1 base for V and 4 bases for J; bases not matched to a gene: 2. There are 14 residues in the CDR3. The CDR3 sequence is CSVEGLAGYNEQFF. The CDR3 DNA reads as TGCAGCGTTGAAGGGCTAGCGGGGTACAATGAGCAGTTCTTC.

This rearrangement joins TRBV5-1 to TRBJ1-1, with TRBD1 matching over 9 bases. Trimming removed 4 bases from V and 4 bases from J; junction bases left unmatched: 8. Germline V gene sequence: CDR1 SGHRS, CDR2 YFSETQ. This CDR3 contains 15 residues. CDR3: CASSTDGQGSTEAFF. DNA of the CDR3: TGCGCCAGCAGCACCGACGGACAGGGGAGCACTGAAGCTTTCTTT.